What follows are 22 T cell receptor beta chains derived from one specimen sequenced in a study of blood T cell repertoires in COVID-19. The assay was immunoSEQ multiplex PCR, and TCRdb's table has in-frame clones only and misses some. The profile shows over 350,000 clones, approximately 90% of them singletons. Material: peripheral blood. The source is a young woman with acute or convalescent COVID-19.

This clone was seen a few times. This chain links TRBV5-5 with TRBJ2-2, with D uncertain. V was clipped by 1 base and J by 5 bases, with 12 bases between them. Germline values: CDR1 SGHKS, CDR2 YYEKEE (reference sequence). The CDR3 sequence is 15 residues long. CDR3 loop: CASSLSGAYTGELFF. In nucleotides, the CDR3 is TGTGCCAGCAGCTTGTCAGGCGCGTATACCGGGGAGCTGTTTTTT. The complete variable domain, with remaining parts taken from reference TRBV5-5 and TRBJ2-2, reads DAGVTQSPTHLIKTRGQQVTLRCSPISGHKSVSWYQQVLGQGPQFIFQYYEKEERGRGNFPDRFSARQFPNYSSELNVNALLLGDSALYLCASSLSGAYTGELFFGEGSRLTVL.

The CDR3 here is CASSRDEQFF. The CDR3 nucleotides are TGTGCCAGCAGCCGTGATGAGCAGTTCTTC. V gene TRBV12-3 or TRBV12-4 combines with J gene TRBJ2-1; D call uncertain. This CDR3 comprises 10 residues. Trimming stripped 6 bases from V and 8 bases from J, with 5 bases between.

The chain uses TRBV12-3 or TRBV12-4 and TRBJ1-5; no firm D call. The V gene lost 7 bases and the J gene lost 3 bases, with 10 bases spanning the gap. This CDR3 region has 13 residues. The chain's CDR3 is CASTRNPNQPQHF. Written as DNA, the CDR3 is TGTGCCAGCACCAGGAACCCCAATCAGCCCCAGCATTTT.

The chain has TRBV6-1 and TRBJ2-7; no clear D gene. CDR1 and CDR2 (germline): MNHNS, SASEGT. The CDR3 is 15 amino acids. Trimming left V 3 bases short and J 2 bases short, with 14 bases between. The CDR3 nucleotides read TGTGCCAGCAGTGATCGAGTAGAGGAAGCCTACGAGCAGTACTTC. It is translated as CASSDRVEEAYEQYF.

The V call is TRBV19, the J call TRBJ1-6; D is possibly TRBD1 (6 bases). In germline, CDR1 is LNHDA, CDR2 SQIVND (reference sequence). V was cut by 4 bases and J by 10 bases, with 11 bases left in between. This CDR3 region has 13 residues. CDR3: CASSKPGESPLHF. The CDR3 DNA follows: TGTGCCAGTAGTAAACCAGGGGAGTCACCCCTCCACTTT. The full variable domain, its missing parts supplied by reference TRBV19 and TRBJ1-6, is DGGITQSPKYLFRKEGQNVTLSCEQNLNHDAMYWYRQDPGQGLRLIYYSQIVNDFQKGDIAEGYSVSREKKESFPLTVTSAQKNPTAFYLCASSKPGESPLHFGNGTRLTVT.

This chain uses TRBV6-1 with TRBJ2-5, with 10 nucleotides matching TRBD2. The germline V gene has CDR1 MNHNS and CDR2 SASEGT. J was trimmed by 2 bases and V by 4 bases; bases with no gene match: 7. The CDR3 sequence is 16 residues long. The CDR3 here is CASSVSGGTIQETQYF. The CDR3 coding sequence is TGTGCCAGCAGTGTTAGCGGGGGGACCATTCAAGAGACCCAGTACTTC.

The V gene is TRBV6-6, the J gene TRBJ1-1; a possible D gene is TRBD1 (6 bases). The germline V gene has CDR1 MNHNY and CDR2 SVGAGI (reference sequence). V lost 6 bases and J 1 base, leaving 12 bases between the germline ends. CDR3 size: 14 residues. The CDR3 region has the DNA TGTGCCAGCAGGAGGACAGATACGAACACTGAAGCTTTCTTT. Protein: CASRRTDTNTEAFF.

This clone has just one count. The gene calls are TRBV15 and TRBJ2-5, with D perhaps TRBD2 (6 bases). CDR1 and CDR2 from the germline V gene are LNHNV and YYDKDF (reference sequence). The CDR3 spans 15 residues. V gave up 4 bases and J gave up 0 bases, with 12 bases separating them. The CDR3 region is CATSIGGEYQETQYF. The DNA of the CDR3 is TGTGCCACCAGCATAGGAGGGGAATACCAAGAGACCCAGTACTTC.

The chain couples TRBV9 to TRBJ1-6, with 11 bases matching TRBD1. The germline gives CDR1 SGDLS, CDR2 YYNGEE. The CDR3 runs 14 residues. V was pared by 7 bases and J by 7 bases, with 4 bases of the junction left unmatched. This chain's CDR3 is CASGQGARNSPLHF. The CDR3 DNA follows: TGTGCCAGCGGACAGGGGGCGAGGAATTCACCCCTCCACTTT.

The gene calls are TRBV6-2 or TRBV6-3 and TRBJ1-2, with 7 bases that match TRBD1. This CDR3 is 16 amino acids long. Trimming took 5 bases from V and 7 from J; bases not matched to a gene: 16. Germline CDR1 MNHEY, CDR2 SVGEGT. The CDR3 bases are TGTGCCAGCAGTACTACCGGGACAGTTCATGCAGGTGGCTACACCTTC. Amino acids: CASSTTGTVHAGGYTF.

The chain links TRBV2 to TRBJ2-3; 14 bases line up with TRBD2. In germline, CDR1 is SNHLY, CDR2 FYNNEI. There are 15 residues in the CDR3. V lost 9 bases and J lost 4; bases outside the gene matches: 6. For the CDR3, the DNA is TGTGCCAGATCCGAGACTAGCGGGGGGGCAGATACGCAGTATTTT. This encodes CARSETSGGADTQYF.

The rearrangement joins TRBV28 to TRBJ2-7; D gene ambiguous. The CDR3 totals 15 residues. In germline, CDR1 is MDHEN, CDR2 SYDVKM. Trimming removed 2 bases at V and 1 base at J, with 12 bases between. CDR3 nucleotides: TGTGCCAGCAGTTTAACCACCGGTCGGTCCTACGAGCAGTACTTC. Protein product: CASSLTTGRSYEQYF. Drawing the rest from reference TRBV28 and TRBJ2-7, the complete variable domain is DVKVTQSSRYLVKRTGEKVFLECVQDMDHENMFWYRQDPGLGLRLIYFSYDVKMKEKGDIPEGYSVSREKKERFSLILESASTNQTSMYLCASSLTTGRSYEQYFGPGTRLTVT.

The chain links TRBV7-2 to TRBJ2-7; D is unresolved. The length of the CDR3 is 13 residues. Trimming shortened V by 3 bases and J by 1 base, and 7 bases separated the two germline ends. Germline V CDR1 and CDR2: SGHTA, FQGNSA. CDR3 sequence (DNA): TGTGCCAGCAGCTTCGGAGATTCCTACGAGCAGTACTTC. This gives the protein CASSFGDSYEQYF.

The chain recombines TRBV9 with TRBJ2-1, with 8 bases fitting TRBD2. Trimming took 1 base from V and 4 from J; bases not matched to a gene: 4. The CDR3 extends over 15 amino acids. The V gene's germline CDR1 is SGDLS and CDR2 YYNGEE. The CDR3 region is CASSVNSGIYNEQFF. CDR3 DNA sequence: TGTGCCAGCAGCGTAAATAGCGGGATTTACAATGAGCAGTTCTTC.

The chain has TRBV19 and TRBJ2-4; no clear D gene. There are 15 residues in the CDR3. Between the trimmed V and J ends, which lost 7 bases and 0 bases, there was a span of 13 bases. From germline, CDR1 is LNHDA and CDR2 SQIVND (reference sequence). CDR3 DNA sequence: TGTGCCAGTACCTTTACGACTGTAGCCAAAAACATTCAGTACTTC. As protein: CASTFTTVAKNIQYF.

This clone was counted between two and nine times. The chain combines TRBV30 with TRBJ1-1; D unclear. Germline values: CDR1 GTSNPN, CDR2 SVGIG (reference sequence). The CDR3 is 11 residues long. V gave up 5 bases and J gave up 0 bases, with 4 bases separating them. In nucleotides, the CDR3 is TGTGCCTGGGAGCTGAACACTGAAGCTTTCTTT. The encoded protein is CAWELNTEAFF.

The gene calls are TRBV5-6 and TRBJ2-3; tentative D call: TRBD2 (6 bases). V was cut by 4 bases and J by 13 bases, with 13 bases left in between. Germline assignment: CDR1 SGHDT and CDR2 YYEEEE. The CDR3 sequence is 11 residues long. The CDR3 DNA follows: TGTGCCAGCAGCACTAGCAACCGGGAGTATTTT. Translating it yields CASSTSNREYF. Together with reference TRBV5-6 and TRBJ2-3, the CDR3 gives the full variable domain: DAGVTQSPTHLIKTRGQQVTLRCSPKSGHDTVSWYQQALGQGPQFIFQYYEEEERQRGNFPDRFSGHQFPNYSSELNVNALLLGDSALYLCASSTSNREYFGPGTRLTVL.

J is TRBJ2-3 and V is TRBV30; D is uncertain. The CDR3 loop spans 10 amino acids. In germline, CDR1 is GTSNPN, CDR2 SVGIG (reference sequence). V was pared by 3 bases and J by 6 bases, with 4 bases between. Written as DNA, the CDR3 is TGTGCCTGGAGCGCGGATACGCAGTATTTT. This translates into CAWSADTQYF.

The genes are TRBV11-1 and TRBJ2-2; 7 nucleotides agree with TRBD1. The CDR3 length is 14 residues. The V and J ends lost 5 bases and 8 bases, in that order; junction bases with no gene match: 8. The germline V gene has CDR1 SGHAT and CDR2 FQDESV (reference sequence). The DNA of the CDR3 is TGTGCCAGCAGCCACAGACAGGGTGGTGGGGAGCTGTTTTTT. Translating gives CASSHRQGGGELFF.

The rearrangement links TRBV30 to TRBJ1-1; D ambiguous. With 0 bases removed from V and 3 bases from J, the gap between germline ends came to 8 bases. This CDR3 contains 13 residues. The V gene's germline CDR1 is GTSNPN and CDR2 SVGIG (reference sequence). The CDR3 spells CAWSVTIYTEAFF. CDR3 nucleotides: TGTGCCTGGAGTGTAACTATCTACACTGAAGCTTTCTTT.

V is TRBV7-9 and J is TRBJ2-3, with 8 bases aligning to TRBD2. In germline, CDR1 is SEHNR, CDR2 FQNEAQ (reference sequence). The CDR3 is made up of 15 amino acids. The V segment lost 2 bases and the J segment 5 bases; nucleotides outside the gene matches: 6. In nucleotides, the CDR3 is TGTGCCAGCAGCTTACCCGGGGGGGCCGTAGATACGCAGTATTTT. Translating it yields CASSLPGGAVDTQYF.

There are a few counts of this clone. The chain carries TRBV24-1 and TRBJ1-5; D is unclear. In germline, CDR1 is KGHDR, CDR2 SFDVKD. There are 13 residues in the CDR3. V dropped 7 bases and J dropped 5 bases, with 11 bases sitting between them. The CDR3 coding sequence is TGTGCCACCAGCGCGTTCGGGGATCAGCCCCAGCATTTT. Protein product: CATSAFGDQPQHF.